The present T cell receptor (beta chain) was sequenced within a study of blood T cell repertoires in COVID-19 (TCRdb year 2020). For the wider study: Collaborator samples came from the United States, Italy and Spain and covered acute and convalescent phases of COVID-19. A de-identified subject ID, COVID-19 status, age in years and sex were almost always included in the sample metadata. The repertoires were released in a freely available public database intended as a resource for research on the immune response to SARS-CoV-2. Where available, HLA class I and class II types were taken from metadata supplied by the sample provider and were not determined by assay-based typing. The dataset comprised deeply sampled blood TCRbeta repertoires from subjects exposed to, actively infected with, or recovered from COVID-19. The prospective study material was composed of cDNA or gDNA derived from T cells, B-cell-depleted T cells, or PBMCs. The samples were drawn from the first 160 participants of the ongoing ImmuneRACE study and from 1,200 or so subjects provided by 6 global collaborators. General conclusions and limits of the study: The quantity of clinical and demographic metadata differed by source and by participant and was supplied without curation.

TCRbeta CDR3 regions were amplified from genomic DNA using the immunoSEQ Assay, a bias-controlled multiplex PCR. In the source study's methods: The number of nucleated cells in each sample was estimated by amplification of reference gene primers within the assay. Sequence reads were collapsed and filtered to measure the absolute abundance of every unique TCRbeta CDR3 rearrangement. For each sample, productive Simpson clonality was calculated as the square root of Simpson's diversity index across productive rearrangements. This is the immuneACCESS table as TCRdb keeps it, with only in-frame sequences that have V and J called. A part of the clones is gone; compared with another copy, unresolved V genes explain less than half, and the rest is unexplained. That table supplies the V and J calls and clone size; D and trimming were determined from the DNA. The sample table contains roughly 99,000 clones; only one count was recorded for around 80% of them. The top ten hold 4.3% of the sample.

On this clone: The target of this receptor is not known. No quality values exist for individual bases; no much larger clone is one base distant.

At the junction V is shortened by 7 bases and J by 0 bases; bases outside the gene matches: 7. Taken from the germline V gene (reference sequence), the CDR1 and CDR2 loops are LNHDA and SQIVND. From the cysteine through the phenylalanine, the CDR3 covers 16 amino acids. The kept DNA is CDR3 alone, 48 bases in frame from the first base. The collaborating institutions used their own protocols to collect whole blood in K2EDTA tubes. For TCRbeta analysis, collaborator samples were shipped as frozen whole blood, as isolated PBMCs, or as DNA extracted from either sample type. The sequenced material came from peripheral blood. The source of this sequence is a man between 70 and 80 years old with acute or convalescent COVID-19. The rearranged chain carries TRBV19 and TRBJ1-5, and TRBD1 aligns with 9 junction nucleotides. In nucleotides, the sequence is TGTGCCAGTAAAAATCAGGACAGGGGTAGCAATCAGCCCCAGCATTTT. This gives the protein CASKNQDRGSNQPQHF. The full variable domain, with segments outside the CDR3 supplied by the reference TRBV19 and TRBJ1-5 proteins, appears as DGGITQSPKYLFRKEGQNVTLSCEQNLNHDAMYWYRQDPGQGLRLIYYSQIVNDFQKGDIAEGYSVSREKKESFPLTVTSAQKNPTAFYLCASKNQDRGSNQPQHFGDGTRLSIL.